What follows are 3 T cell receptor beta chains derived from one specimen sequenced in a study of control samples from healthy donors and cancer patients. Repertoires were generated with immunoSEQ multiplex PCR, while TCRdb's copy carries only in-frame clones and drops some. This table holds about 98,000 clones, roughly four fifths found once. Sequences were obtained from blood. All receptors derive from a man aged 55-75 years in good health.

The V gene is TRBV6-2 or TRBV6-3, the J gene TRBJ1-5; D is perhaps TRBD1 (6 bases). This CDR3 is 14 amino acids long. V was cut by 0 bases and J by 5 bases, with 8 bases left in between. Germline-derived CDR1 and CDR2 are MNHEY and SVGEGT. The chain's CDR3 is CASSYSGGHQPQHF. CDR3 nucleotides: TGTGCCAGCAGTTACTCGGGGGGGCATCAGCCCCAGCATTTT.

CDR3 sequence: CASRETSGGLYEQYF. Here the CDR3 DNA reads TGTGCCAGTAGGGAGACTAGCGGCGGTCTCTACGAGCAGTACTTC. This rearrangement joins TRBV19 to TRBJ2-7; 9 bases fit TRBD2. This CDR3 is built from 15 residues. The V gene end was trimmed by 6 bases and the J gene end by 3 bases; junction bases not matched to a gene: 9. Germline-derived CDR1 and CDR2 are LNHDA and SQIVND (reference sequence).

This chain uses TRBV19 with TRBJ1-2; D remains ambiguous. Germline CDR1 is LNHDA and CDR2 is SQIVND (reference sequence). The V gene lost 1 base and the J gene lost 6 bases, with 21 bases spanning the gap. The CDR3 totals 17 residues. The CDR3 region is CASSIVGEYRTMDGYTF. The CDR3 DNA sequence: TGTGCCAGTAGTATAGTAGGAGAATACAGAACTATGGATGGCTACACCTTC.